Each of the 25 T cell receptor beta chains below was sequenced from the same sample in a study of blood T cell repertoires in COVID-19. TCRdb's copy holds only in-frame clones and misses some; the assay was immunoSEQ multiplex PCR. In the table there are tens of thousands of clones, under 90% of which are singletons. The specimen sequenced was peripheral blood. These receptors all come from a man older than 75 with acute or convalescent COVID-19.

The chain joins TRBV5-4 to TRBJ2-2; TRBD2 matches at 9 bases. CDR1 SGHNT and CDR2 YYREEE come from the germline V gene (reference sequence). The CDR3 totals 16 residues. The V segment lost 0 bases and the J segment 8 bases; nucleotides outside the gene matches: 8. CDR3 coding DNA: TGTGCCAGCAGCTTGGATCGCGGGAGGGCATCTGGGGAGCTGTTTTTT. It encodes CASSLDRGRASGELFF.

This clone was counted only a few times. The chain links TRBV15 to TRBJ2-1; 8 nucleotides line up with TRBD1. Germline loops: CDR1 LNHNV, CDR2 YYDKDF (reference sequence). The CDR3 covers 18 residues. J lost 5 bases, V lost 4 bases, and 16 bases had no gene match. CDR3: CATSTGRRDRRKNNEQFF. The CDR3 DNA reads TGTGCCACCAGCACCGGCCGCCGGGACAGGCGAAAAAACAATGAGCAGTTCTTC.

This chain connects TRBV27 to TRBJ2-7; 8 nucleotides align to TRBD1. CDR1 MNHEY and CDR2 SMNVEV come from the germline V gene (reference sequence). The CDR3 totals 14 residues. Losses at the gene ends were 2 bases for V and 1 base for J; bases not matched to a gene: 1. CDR3 amino acids: CASSLDRGSYEQYF. The CDR3 DNA follows: TGTGCCAGCAGTTTAGACAGGGGATCCTACGAGCAGTACTTC.

The gene calls are TRBV7-9 and TRBJ2-1, with 7 bases aligning to TRBD1. This CDR3 has 14 residues. Germline loops: CDR1 SEHNR, CDR2 FQNEAQ (reference sequence). Trimming removed 5 bases from V and 7 bases from J; junction bases left unmatched: 8. The CDR3 nucleotides are TGTGCCAGCAGCAGGACAGGAGTCGGGAATGAGCAGTTCTTC. It codes for CASSRTGVGNEQFF. Complete variable domain (other parts from reference TRBV7-9 and TRBJ2-1): DTGVSQNPRHKITKRGQNVTFRCDPISEHNRLYWYRQTLGQGPEFLTYFQNEAQLEKSRLLSDRFSAERPKGSFSTLEIQRTEQGDSAMYLCASSRTGVGNEQFFGPGTRLTVL.

The genes are TRBV30 and TRBJ1-5, with TRBD1 matching 7 bases. The CDR3 spans 14 residues. Germline CDR1 and CDR2: GTSNPN and SVGIG (reference sequence). J gave up 6 bases and V 0 bases, and 5 bases lay outside the gene matches. The CDR3 region is CAWSVIGGGQPQHF. The CDR3 DNA is TGTGCCTGGAGTGTAATAGGGGGCGGTCAGCCCCAGCATTTT.

This rearrangement joins TRBV2 to TRBJ2-1; no reliable D call. V was shortened by 10 bases and J by 4 bases, with 20 bases between the two germline ends. Germline-derived CDR1 and CDR2 are SNHLY and FYNNEI. CDR3 size: 15 residues. CDR3 in DNA: TGTGCCATCATAAAAAGGAGCAGTTTTTACAATGAGCAGTTCTTC. Residues: CAIIKRSSFYNEQFF.

This clone was seen a handful of times. This chain links TRBV9 with TRBJ2-2, with 13 bases identical to TRBD2. The CDR3 is 15 residues long. V lost 5 bases, J lost 6 bases, and 4 bases stayed unmatched. The germline V gene has CDR1 SGDLS and CDR2 YYNGEE. In DNA form, the CDR3 reads TGTGCCAGCAGTAGACTAGCGGGAGGCCCCGGGGAGCTGTTTTTT. This codes for CASSRLAGGPGELFF.

The chain has TRBV29-1 and TRBJ2-3, with 8 bases matching TRBD2. CDR1 is SQVTM, CDR2 ANQGSEA, per germline. The CDR3 spans 13 residues. V gave up 6 bases and J gave up 6 bases; unmatched junction bases: 8. The chain's CDR3 is CSVIGSGVDTQYF. CDR3 sequence (DNA): TGCAGCGTGATAGGTAGCGGGGTGGATACGCAGTATTTT.

The chain carries TRBV19 and TRBJ2-7; no definite D call. There are 13 residues in the CDR3. V was trimmed by 4 bases and J by 2 bases, leaving 9 bases between them. The V gene's germline CDR1 is LNHDA and CDR2 SQIVND (reference sequence). The CDR3 coding sequence is TGTGCCAGTAGTAGGTCAGAGGCCTACGAGCAGTACTTC. Translating it yields CASSRSEAYEQYF. Based on the CDR3 plus reference TRBV19 and TRBJ2-7, the full variable domain is DGGITQSPKYLFRKEGQNVTLSCEQNLNHDAMYWYRQDPGQGLRLIYYSQIVNDFQKGDIAEGYSVSREKKESFPLTVTSAQKNPTAFYLCASSRSEAYEQYFGPGTRLTVT.

The V call is TRBV5-1, the J call TRBJ1-1; 8 bases agree with TRBD1. CDR1 is SGHRS, CDR2 YFSETQ, per germline. The CDR3 sequence is 15 residues long. After removal of 4 bases from V and 2 bases from J, the junction contained 7 bases not matched to a gene. In DNA form, the CDR3 reads TGCGCCAGCAGCCCGTGGACAGGGTCCAACACTGAAGCTTTCTTT. Amino acids: CASSPWTGSNTEAFF.

The V and J genes are TRBV19 and TRBJ1-5; TRBD1 is a possible D gene (6 bases). CDR3 size: 15 residues. Germline V lookup: CDR1 LNHDA, CDR2 SQIVND (reference sequence). V was cut by 8 bases and J by 0 bases, with 14 bases left in between. The CDR3 nucleotides are TGTGCCAGTTTGGGGGCAGAATATAGCAATCAGCCCCAGCATTTT. Translated: CASLGAEYSNQPQHF.

The CDR3 DNA follows: TGTGCCAGCAGTTTAAAGGGCCAGGGAGGCAATTCACCCCTCCACTTT. This gives the protein CASSLKGQGGNSPLHF. The chain is built from TRBV27 and TRBJ1-6; D may be TRBD1 (5 bases). V shed 2 bases and J shed 7 bases, with 15 bases lying between them. The CDR3 contains 16 residues. Germline V gene sequence: CDR1 MNHEY, CDR2 SMNVEV (reference sequence).

The rearrangement uses TRBV9 and TRBJ2-1, with 12 bases lining up with TRBD2. The V gene end was trimmed by 0 bases and the J gene end by 5 bases; junction bases not matched to a gene: 12. Germline assignment: CDR1 SGDLS and CDR2 YYNGEE. The CDR3 length is 19 residues. As DNA, the CDR3 is TGTGCCAGCAGCGTAGGAGACGTACTAGCGGGAGGAAGGGACAATGAGCAGTTCTTC. Its translation is CASSVGDVLAGGRDNEQFF.

The count of this clone is one. The V call is TRBV18, the J call TRBJ2-7; 13 nucleotides match TRBD2. From germline, CDR1 is KGHSH and CDR2 LQKENI. Unmatched junction bases numbered 10, after V lost 5 bases and J lost 6 bases. CDR3 length: 16 residues. CDR3 amino acids: CASSATSGLAGFEQYF. In DNA, the CDR3 is TGTGCCAGCTCAGCGACCTCGGGACTAGCGGGATTCGAGCAGTACTTC.

The sample holds a few counts of this clone. The chain carries TRBV5-1 and TRBJ2-1, with a possible D match to TRBD1 (5 bases). From germline, CDR1 is SGHRS and CDR2 YFSETQ. The CDR3 is made up of 13 amino acids. V lost 2 bases and J 8 bases, leaving 11 bases between the germline ends. This CDR3 reads CASSLRQGYEQFF. As DNA, the CDR3 is TGCGCCAGCAGCTTACGTCAGGGCTATGAGCAGTTCTTC.

V usage is TRBV20-1 and J usage is TRBJ1-2; D unresolved. Per the germline V gene, CDR1 is DFQATT and CDR2 is SNEGSKA (reference sequence). The CDR3 totals 10 residues. The V and J ends lost 3 bases and 4 bases respectively, with 3 bases between them. CDR3 sequence: CSASRYGYTF. CDR3 nucleotide sequence: TGCAGTGCTAGTCGCTATGGCTACACCTTC.

This chain links TRBV5-1 with TRBJ1-5; TRBD1 is a possible D gene (6 bases). The CDR3 is 15 residues long. Per the germline V gene, CDR1 is SGHRS and CDR2 is YFSETQ. Deletions cut 7 bases from V and 2 bases from J, with 16 bases between. CDR3 in amino acids: CASAEGTRRNQPQHF. CDR3 sequence (DNA): TGCGCCAGCGCGGAAGGGACAAGACGCAATCAGCCCCAGCATTTT.

The chain couples TRBV6-2 or TRBV6-3 to TRBJ1-1; D unclear. Germline values: CDR1 MNHEY, CDR2 SVGEGT. The CDR3 spans 16 residues. V was shortened by 4 bases and J by 0 bases, with 15 bases between the two germline ends. The CDR3 reads CASSSIGSWMNTEAFF. In DNA, the CDR3 is TGTGCCAGCAGTTCGATTGGGAGCTGGATGAACACTGAAGCTTTCTTT.

This chain uses TRBV5-5 with TRBJ2-2; tentative D call: TRBD1 (5 bases). Germline CDR1 reads SGHKS; CDR2 reads YYEKEE (reference sequence). Trimming left V 2 bases short and J 1 base short, with 12 bases between. The CDR3 totals 16 residues. For the CDR3, the DNA is TGTGCCAGCAGCTTTATGGGGCAGTTGAACACCGGGGAGCTGTTTTTT. Translated, it gives CASSFMGQLNTGELFF.

This chain's CDR3 is CASSAGPSRGEQYF. CDR3 bases: TGTGCCAGCAGCGCGGGACCGTCTAGAGGCGAGCAGTACTTC. The J gene is TRBJ2-7, the V gene TRBV5-8; D is perhaps TRBD2 (6 bases). CDR3 size: 14 residues. Trimming removed 4 bases at V and 6 bases at J, with 17 bases between. Germline loops: CDR1 SGHTS, CDR2 YDEGEE.

The CDR3 bases are TGTGCCAGCTCACGGGGAGGTAATCAGCCCCAGCATTTT. Protein product: CASSRGGNQPQHF. The J gene is TRBJ1-5, the V gene TRBV18; D unresolved. Looked up from germline, CDR1 is KGHSH and CDR2 is LQKENI. The V gene lost 4 bases and the J gene lost 4 bases, with 8 bases spanning the gap. This CDR3 has 13 amino acids.

J is TRBJ1-1 and V is TRBV15; D possibly corresponds to TRBD1 (5 bases). The CDR3 runs 12 residues. V gave up 1 base and J gave up 10 bases, with 10 bases separating them. Germline CDR1 and CDR2: LNHNV and YYDKDF (reference sequence). CDR3 nucleotides: TGTGCCACCAGCAGAGGCGAGGGACTAGCTTTCTTT. It translates to CATSRGEGLAFF.

The V and J genes are TRBV5-1 and TRBJ2-7; 9 bases agree with TRBD2. The J segment lost 0 bases and the V segment lost 7 bases, leaving 5 bases of the junction unmatched. The germline gives CDR1 SGHRS, CDR2 YFSETQ. CDR3 length: 14 residues. This chain's CDR3 is CASSSGRPSYEQYF. The DNA for the CDR3 is TGCGCCAGCTCGAGCGGGAGGCCCTCCTACGAGCAGTACTTC.

The chain recombines TRBV19 with TRBJ2-3; 13 nucleotides align to TRBD2. Germline V gene lookup returns CDR1 LNHDA and CDR2 SQIVND (reference sequence). This CDR3 is 17 amino acids long. The ends lost 5 bases at V and 5 bases at J; junction bases unmatched: 10. The CDR3 coding sequence is TGTGCCAGTAGTCCCGGCAGGGGACTAGCGGGGAAAGATACGCAGTATTTT. This encodes CASSPGRGLAGKDTQYF. The full variable domain, its missing parts supplied by reference TRBV19 and TRBJ2-3, is DGGITQSPKYLFRKEGQNVTLSCEQNLNHDAMYWYRQDPGQGLRLIYYSQIVNDFQKGDIAEGYSVSREKKESFPLTVTSAQKNPTAFYLCASSPGRGLAGKDTQYFGPGTRLTVL.

The rearrangement joins TRBV18 to TRBJ2-7; TRBD1 agrees at 9 bases. This CDR3 has 15 amino acids. Germline trimming cut 3 bases from V and 3 bases from J; bases unmatched to any gene: 6. Germline V gene sequence: CDR1 KGHSH, CDR2 LQKENI. The CDR3 DNA follows: TGTGCCAGCTCACCGGGGACAGGGCAATTCTACGAGCAGTACTTC. Translating gives CASSPGTGQFYEQYF.